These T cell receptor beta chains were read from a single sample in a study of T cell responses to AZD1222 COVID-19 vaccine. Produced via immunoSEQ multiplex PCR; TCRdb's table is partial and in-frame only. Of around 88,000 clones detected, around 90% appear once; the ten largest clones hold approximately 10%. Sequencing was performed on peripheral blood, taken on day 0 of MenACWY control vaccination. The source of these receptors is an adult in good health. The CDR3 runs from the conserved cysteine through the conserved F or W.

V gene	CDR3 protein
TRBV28	CASSSGGTGGYEQYF
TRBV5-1	CASSLAAGSGELFF
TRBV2	CASSPDGQPISYEQYF
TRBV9	CASSPGTSGASYEQYF
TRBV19	CASSATVNTEAFF
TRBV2	CASTLRGGEQFF
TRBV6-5	CASSNRELSNYGYTF
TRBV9	CASTLDRAEGYTF
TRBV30	CAWEQDEETQYF
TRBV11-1	CASSLLPGGGDTQYF
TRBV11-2	CASSLGGQGSLHF
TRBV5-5	CASSWDRREAFF
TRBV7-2	CASSSWTSGGYEQYF
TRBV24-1	CATSDLGQGATDTQYF
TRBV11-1	CASSSTGYYNSPLHF
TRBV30	CAWAGDYDEQFF
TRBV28	CASSRKGTEAFF
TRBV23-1	CASSQLGGLTGRAFF
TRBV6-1	CASSEASGTNQPQHF
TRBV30	CAWSLSNYGYTF
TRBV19	CASISQGRGGELFF
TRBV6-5	CASSLKWTGNTIYF
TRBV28	CASTLGSSSYGYTF
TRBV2	CASSLGTGNYGYTF
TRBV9	CASSPGTAMNTEAFF
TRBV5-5	CASSFAGTGYEQYF
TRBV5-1	CASSPLSSAGELFF
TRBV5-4	CASSLAGGNQETQYF
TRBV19	CASSMISANQPQHF
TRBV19	CASSIKPEGGYEQYF
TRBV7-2	CASSLSVRDRVYGYTF
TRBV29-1	CSVRQGGTDTQYF
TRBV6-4	CASSATSGGAETQYF